One sample yielded the 7 T cell receptor beta chains listed below, sequenced in a study of OX40 agonist ivuxolimab in advanced cancers. Data came from immunoSEQ multiplex PCR; TCRdb stores just in-frame clones and leaves some out. The sample includes tens of thousands of clones, around 86% of them seen just once. The sequencing used CD4+ or CD8+ T cells sorted from blood, collected in a trial of the OX40 agonist ivuxolimab. The receptors here all came from an adult with an advanced solid tumor such as melanoma, head and neck, liver or kidney cancer.

V and J are TRBV6-1 and TRBJ2-1; 7 bases are a match to TRBD2. Germline trimming cut 4 bases from V and 0 bases from J; bases unmatched to any gene: 6. CDR1 is MNHNS and CDR2 is SASEGT in the germline V gene. CDR3 length: 16 residues. CDR3 region: CASSVRGSNSYNEQFF. The CDR3 nucleotides read TGTGCCAGCAGTGTACGCGGGAGTAACTCCTACAATGAGCAGTTCTTC.

V and J are TRBV28 and TRBJ2-7; 7 bases align to TRBD1. The CDR3 totals 14 residues. J lost 4 bases, V lost 6 bases, and 9 bases had no gene match. Looked up from germline, CDR1 is MDHEN and CDR2 is SYDVKM. This CDR3 reads CASRASGQTYEQYV. As DNA, the CDR3 is TGTGCCAGCAGGGCTTCGGGACAGACGTACGAGCAGTACGTC.

The rearrangement links TRBV19 to TRBJ2-2, with TRBD1 as a possible D gene (5 bases). The germline gives CDR1 LNHDA, CDR2 SQIVND (reference sequence). Between the trimmed V and J ends, which lost 5 bases and 1 base, there was a span of 8 bases. This CDR3 is 14 amino acids long. Here the CDR3 reads CASSPGQNTGELFF. The CDR3 nucleotides are TGTGCCAGTAGTCCCGGACAGAACACCGGGGAGCTGTTTTTT.

This clone appeared a few times. The genes are TRBV5-1 and TRBJ2-2, with D tentatively TRBD1 (6 bases). The CDR3 runs 14 residues. The germline V gene encodes CDR1 SGHRS and CDR2 YFSETQ. V lost 9 bases and J 0 bases, leaving 12 bases between the germline ends. CDR3 region: CATRTETNTGELFF. CDR3 bases: TGCGCCACCAGGACAGAGACGAACACCGGGGAGCTGTTTTTT. Looking up the rest from reference TRBV5-1 and TRBJ2-2 gives the full variable domain: KAGVTQTPRYLIKTRGQQVTLSCSPISGHRSVSWYQQTPGQGLQFLFEYFSETQRNKGNFPGRFSGRQFSNSRSEMNVSTLELGDSALYLCATRTETNTGELFFGEGSRLTVL.

The chain recombines TRBV9 with TRBJ2-3; D is uncertain. This CDR3 contains 12 residues. Per germline, CDR1 SGDLS and CDR2 YYNGEE. V lost 0 bases, J lost 5 bases, and 4 bases lay in between. Here the CDR3 DNA reads TGTGCCAGCAGCGTAGACGTAGATACGCAGTATTTT. Translation: CASSVDVDTQYF.

The chain recombines TRBV11-1 with TRBJ1-3; unclear D gene. Germline values: CDR1 SGHAT, CDR2 FQDESV (reference sequence). The CDR3 is 15 residues long. Trimming cost V 6 bases and J 0 bases, with 12 bases left between them. The CDR3 DNA reads as TGTGCCAGCAGGGCCGGTGACGGCTCTGGAAACACCATATATTTT. Amino acids: CASRAGDGSGNTIYF.

Only one count was recorded for this clone. The chain employs TRBV28 and TRBJ1-1; maybe TRBD1 (5 bases). Germline CDR1 is MDHEN and CDR2 is SYDVKM. This CDR3 spans 15 amino acids. The V and J ends lost 5 bases and 8 bases respectively, with 21 bases between them. The CDR3 loop reads CASSPPGTGGREAFF. The CDR3 DNA reads TGTGCCAGCAGTCCTCCCGGGACCGGAGGTCGAGAAGCTTTCTTT.